The sequence of this T cell receptor (beta chain) was determined in a study of T-cell reconstitution after alpha-beta-depleted transplantation in children. Unique molecular identifiers were used to barcode this TCRbeta library. Using its own MiXCR run on the PCR reads, TCRdb lists one record per CDR3 protein. The sample yields hundreds of thousands of distinct CDR3 sequences, 10% to 15% seen once. Study outcomes and limitations: T cells produced anew were the main source of T-cell counts and diversity one year after transplant. For some patients, TCRbeta diversity was high at day 60 because of recipient T cells and thymic progenitors that survived. About two months after transplant, alpha-beta T cells reportedly came from several hundred expanded graft clones.

CDR1 is KGHSH and CDR2 is LQKENI in the germline V gene. The CDR3 spans 15 residues. Trimming took 6 bases from V and 0 from J, leaving 15 bases between them. A note on this clonotype: No antigen is known for it.

Source: PBMCs, mostly from graft donor cells, taken 360 days after TCRalphabeta/CD19-depleted stem cell transplant. The receptor was isolated from a male patient younger than 18 who had a stem cell transplant for acute myeloid leukemia, so the T cells may come from the graft donor. The chain combines TRBV18 with TRBJ2-7, with D unresolved. The CDR3 sequence: CASSRTSQISYEQYF. The CDR3 region has the DNA TGTGCCAGCTCCCGAACCAGTCAGATCTCCTACGAGCAGTACTTC.